Listed below are T cell receptor beta chains from one sample, sequenced in a study of T-cell memory formation after mild COVID-19. TCRdb ran MiXCR on the 5' RACE reads and lists one entry per CDR3 protein. The sample has approximately 230,000 distinct CDR3 sequences; less than 20% are singletons. The sequenced sample consisted of PBMCs or a T cell subset sorted from them (not recorded which). The origin of the receptors is a man between 18 and 29 years old who had mild COVID-19 (a few samples of this study predate the infection). Cell type and time point are not known. Each CDR3 is given with its conserved first and last residue. The order of the fields is J gene, V gene, clone size, D gene, CDR3 DNA, CDR3 protein. A D gene is named only where the DNA matches it firmly. Clone size is stated in some rows and not others, as once, few, many or a class when expanded.

j_gene: TRBJ2-1; v_gene: TRBV29-1; abundance: few; d_gene: -; CDR3nt: TGCAGCGTTGGGTATATTGAGCAGTTCTTC; CDR3aa: CSVGYIEQFF
j_gene: TRBJ2-5; v_gene: TRBV2; abundance: -; d_gene: -; CDR3nt: TGTGCCACCTCGAGGGGGGGTCAAGAGACCCAGTACTTC; CDR3aa: CATSRGGQETQYF
j_gene: TRBJ2-1; v_gene: TRBV24-1; abundance: -; d_gene: TRBD2; CDR3nt: TGTGCCACCAGTGACCCCTCAGCGGGGGGCTACAATGAGCAGTTCTTC; CDR3aa: CATSDPSAGGYNEQFF
j_gene: TRBJ1-1; v_gene: TRBV29-1; abundance: few; d_gene: TRBD1; CDR3nt: TGCAGCGCCCAGGGGGGGCTGGTCACTGAAGCTTTCTTT; CDR3aa: CSAQGGLVTEAFF
j_gene: TRBJ1-6; v_gene: TRBV12-3/TRBV12-4; abundance: -; d_gene: TRBD1; CDR3nt: TGTGCCGGGGGGACAGGGAATTCACCCCTCCACTTT; CDR3aa: CAGGTGNSPLHF
j_gene: TRBJ1-2; v_gene: TRBV20-1; abundance: many; d_gene: -; CDR3nt: TGCAGTGCTAGAGAGGGAAACTATGGCTACACCTTC; CDR3aa: CSAREGNYGYTF
j_gene: TRBJ2-5; v_gene: TRBV4-3; abundance: -; d_gene: -; CDR3nt: TGCGCCAGCAGTGTCAGTTGGGGGCTATCCCAAGAGACCCAGTACTTC; CDR3aa: CASSVSWGLSQETQYF
j_gene: TRBJ2-5; v_gene: TRBV4-1; abundance: -; d_gene: TRBD2; CDR3nt: TGCGCCAGCAGCCAAGTAGGCCAGCGGGGGGGCAAAGAGACCCAGTACTTC; CDR3aa: CASSQVGQRGGKETQYF
j_gene: TRBJ2-7; v_gene: TRBV20-1; abundance: few; d_gene: -; CDR3nt: TGCAGTGCTTACCGGACGGAAACCTACGAGCAGTACTTC; CDR3aa: CSAYRTETYEQYF
j_gene: TRBJ1-1; v_gene: TRBV12-3/TRBV12-4; abundance: -; d_gene: -; CDR3nt: TGTGCCAGCAGTTTATTTCAGGGATCGGACACTGAAGCTTTCTTT; CDR3aa: CASSLFQGSDTEAFF
j_gene: TRBJ2-3; v_gene: TRBV7-3; abundance: -; d_gene: TRBD2; CDR3nt: TGTGCCAGCAGCCTAACTAGCGGGGGGAATACGCAGTATTTT; CDR3aa: CASSLTSGGNTQYF
j_gene: TRBJ2-3; v_gene: TRBV7-6; abundance: many; d_gene: TRBD1; CDR3nt: TGTGCCAGCAGCTGGGGACAGACACAGGCCCCTAATACGCAGTATTTT; CDR3aa: CASSWGQTQAPNTQYF
j_gene: TRBJ2-4; v_gene: TRBV20-1; abundance: many; d_gene: TRBD1; CDR3nt: TGCAGTGCTATGGACAGGGGGGACATTCAGTACTTC; CDR3aa: CSAMDRGDIQYF
j_gene: TRBJ2-5; v_gene: TRBV12-3/TRBV12-4; abundance: -; d_gene: TRBD1; CDR3nt: TGTGCCAGCTCCGGGACAGGGGTCCGGGGGGAGACCCAGTACTTC; CDR3aa: CASSGTGVRGETQYF
j_gene: TRBJ2-5; v_gene: TRBV5-1; abundance: -; d_gene: TRBD1; CDR3nt: TGCGCCAGCAGCTCGGGACAGGGGGGAGAGACCCAGTACTTC; CDR3aa: CASSSGQGGETQYF
j_gene: TRBJ1-2; v_gene: TRBV7-9; abundance: -; d_gene: -; CDR3nt: TGTGCCAGCAGCTTAGCTGGGGAAGGGATTGGTGGCTACACCTTC; CDR3aa: CASSLAGEGIGGYTF
j_gene: TRBJ2-3; v_gene: TRBV4-2; abundance: few; d_gene: -; CDR3nt: TGTGCCAGCAGCCGAGGTGGGGGTACGCAGTATTTT; CDR3aa: CASSRGGGTQYF